Each of the 21 T cell receptor beta chains below was sequenced from the same sample in a study of T cells in tuberculosis. Here immunoSEQ multiplex PCR was the method, and the copy in TCRdb shows in-frame clones only, minus some. This sample yields tens of thousands of clones, of which just under 95% are seen a single time; 6% to 8% belongs to the top ten. The sample taken for sequencing was PBMCs. The receptors stem from a donor between 5 and 29 years old with latent tuberculosis or without tuberculosis infection. Some clones in this sample may be carry-over from other donors' samples.

The V gene is TRBV19, the J gene TRBJ1-2; D unclear. V lost 4 bases to trimming and J lost 3 bases, with 18 bases between them. Germline CDR1 LNHDA, CDR2 SQIVND (reference sequence). The CDR3 is 16 residues long. For the CDR3, the DNA is TGTGCCAGTAGTACAGAGGGCCTGGTCCCCTACTATGGCTACACCTTC. Amino acids: CASSTEGLVPYYGYTF.

The rearrangement uses TRBV19 and TRBJ1-2; 11 nucleotides align to TRBD1. Germline-derived CDR1 and CDR2 are LNHDA and SQIVND (reference sequence). This CDR3 is built from 14 residues. V dropped 5 bases and J dropped 7; count of bases not matched to a gene: 6. Written as DNA, the CDR3 is TGTGCCAGTAGTCCGGACAGGGGGCTGTCTGGCTACACCTTC. Its protein is CASSPDRGLSGYTF.

This chain links TRBV7-9 with TRBJ2-7; possibly TRBD1 for D (6 bases). The CDR3 has 12 amino acids. Germline V CDR1 and CDR2: SEHNR, FQNEAQ (reference sequence). Trimming stripped 2 bases from V and 4 bases from J, with 6 bases between. In DNA, the CDR3 is TGTGCCAGCAGCTTAACAGGGTACGAGCAGTACTTC. It codes for CASSLTGYEQYF.

This chain links TRBV28 with TRBJ1-2, with 9 nucleotides matching TRBD1. Germline CDR1 reads MDHEN; CDR2 reads SYDVKM. The junction had 13 bases not matched to a gene; V was cut back by 4 bases and J by 4 bases. CDR3 length: 17 amino acids. The CDR3 protein is CASSSRDREVGGYGYTF. For the CDR3, the DNA is TGTGCCAGCAGTTCCCGGGACAGGGAAGTAGGGGGCTATGGCTACACCTTC.

The rearrangement links TRBV4-2 to TRBJ1-1, with a tentative D call TRBD1 (5 bases). The CDR3 consists of 15 residues. Germline CDR1 is LGHNA and CDR2 is YNFKEQ. V lost 4 bases to trimming and J lost 0 bases, with 12 bases between them. The CDR3 bases are TGTGCCAGCAGCCTTGGACATAAGGTGAACACTGAAGCTTTCTTT. Amino acids: CASSLGHKVNTEAFF.

This chain uses TRBV18 with TRBJ2-1; TRBD2 matches at 10 bases. The germline V gene encodes CDR1 KGHSH and CDR2 LQKENI. The CDR3 runs 18 residues. V lost 1 base and J lost 1; bases outside the gene matches: 7. The CDR3 spells CASSPLRTTSGSYNEQFF. CDR3 coding DNA: TGTGCCAGCTCACCACTTCGTACGACTAGCGGGTCCTACAATGAGCAGTTCTTC. Together with reference TRBV18 and TRBJ2-1, the CDR3 gives the full variable domain: NAGVMQNPRHLVRRRGQEARLRCSPMKGHSHVYWYRQLPEEGLKFMVYLQKENIIDESGMPKERFSAEFPKEGPSILRIQQVVRGDSAAYFCASSPLRTTSGSYNEQFFGPGTRLTVL.

The chain recombines TRBV5-1 with TRBJ2-3; 7 bases line up with TRBD1. The germline gives CDR1 SGHRS, CDR2 YFSETQ. V lost 0 bases, J lost 0 bases, and 1 base stayed unmatched. CDR3 length: 15 amino acids. The CDR3 nucleotides read TGCGCCAGCAGCTTGGACAGGGGTAGCACAGATACGCAGTATTTT. Its translation: CASSLDRGSTDTQYF. The whole variable domain, filled in from reference TRBV5-1 and TRBJ2-3, reads KAGVTQTPRYLIKTRGQQVTLSCSPISGHRSVSWYQQTPGQGLQFLFEYFSETQRNKGNFPGRFSGRQFSNSRSEMNVSTLELGDSALYLCASSLDRGSTDTQYFGPGTRLTVL.

The chain recombines TRBV2 with TRBJ2-3; D ambiguous. The ends were cut back, 3 bases at V and 1 base at J, with 5 bases in the middle. The CDR3 runs to 13 residues. Germline CDR1 and CDR2: SNHLY and FYNNEI. CDR3 sequence (DNA): TGTGCCAGCAGTGACAGCGGCACAGATACGCAGTATTTT. This encodes CASSDSGTDTQYF.

The V gene is TRBV5-1, the J gene TRBJ1-1; 7 bases agree with TRBD1. V shed 4 bases, J shed 4 bases, and the junction held 7 bases outside the gene matches. From germline, CDR1 is SGHRS and CDR2 YFSETQ. The CDR3 covers 14 residues. Here the CDR3 reads CASSMGGQPTEAFF. CDR3 coding DNA: TGCGCCAGCAGCATGGGGGGACAGCCCACTGAAGCTTTCTTT.

The rearrangement links TRBV7-9 to TRBJ2-5, with D possibly being TRBD1 (6 bases). The ends were cut back, 2 bases at V and 0 bases at J, with 10 bases in the middle. CDR3 length: 15 residues. Per germline, CDR1 SEHNR and CDR2 FQNEAQ (reference sequence). The CDR3 sequence: CASSLPGQYQETQYF. CDR3 bases: TGTGCCAGCAGCTTACCCGGACAGTACCAAGAGACCCAGTACTTC.

This chain links TRBV2 with TRBJ1-4; D may be TRBD1 (6 bases). With 8 bases removed from V and 5 bases from J, the gap between germline ends came to 18 bases. Germline CDR1 and CDR2: SNHLY and FYNNEI. This CDR3 spans 15 amino acids. CDR3 nucleotides: TGTGCCAGCGGGAGTCTGCCAGGGGCCAATGAAAAACTGTTTTTT. As protein: CASGSLPGANEKLFF.

The V call is TRBV30, the J call TRBJ1-2, with D possibly being TRBD1 (5 bases). CDR1 GTSNPN and CDR2 SVGIG come from the germline V gene (reference sequence). The CDR3 extends over 13 amino acids. Between the trimmed V and J ends, which lost 1 base and 2 bases, there was a span of 8 bases. The CDR3, as DNA: TGTGCCTGGAGTGCGACAGTGAACTATGGCTACACCTTC. This codes for CAWSATVNYGYTF.

The V call is TRBV5-4, the J call TRBJ2-7; D may be TRBD2 (5 bases). Germline CDR1 is SGHNT and CDR2 is YYREEE (reference sequence). The CDR3 runs to 13 residues. Between the trimmed V and J ends, which lost 2 bases and 6 bases, there was a span of 12 bases. For the CDR3, the DNA is TGTGCCAGCAGCTTCGACGGGGTTGGCGAGCAGTACTTC. Protein product: CASSFDGVGEQYF.

The chain uses TRBV6-6 and TRBJ2-2, with a tentative D call TRBD1 (6 bases). CDR1 and CDR2 from the germline V gene are MNHNY and SVGAGI (reference sequence). This CDR3 is built from 13 residues. V lost 8 bases, J lost 8 bases, and 15 bases lay in between. This chain's CDR3 is CASGTYRVGELFF. The CDR3 DNA follows: TGTGCCAGCGGGACATATAGGGTTGGGGAGCTGTTTTTT.

The V and J genes are TRBV5-1 and TRBJ2-3; TRBD2 might be the D (6 bases). Deletions cut 1 base from V and 1 base from J, with 10 bases between. The CDR3 spans 15 residues. Germline lookup yields CDR1 SGHRS and CDR2 YFSETQ. The chain's CDR3 is CASSLKWGGTDTQYF. The CDR3 DNA sequence: TGCGCCAGCAGCTTGAAGTGGGGGGGCACAGATACGCAGTATTTT.

The V gene is TRBV29-1, the J gene TRBJ1-1; 7 bases match TRBD1. Germline V lookup: CDR1 SQVTM, CDR2 ANQGSEA. V dropped 4 bases and J dropped 1; count of bases not matched to a gene: 3. CDR3 size: 13 residues. The CDR3 loop reads CSVGDRANTEAFF. The CDR3 DNA reads as TGCAGCGTTGGAGACAGGGCGAACACTGAAGCTTTCTTT.

The chain uses TRBV28 and TRBJ2-1, with TRBD2 identical over 7 bases. CDR1 MDHEN and CDR2 SYDVKM come from the germline V gene. The J segment lost 7 bases and the V segment lost 5 bases, leaving 8 bases of the junction unmatched. The CDR3 extends over 14 amino acids. This CDR3 reads CASSTRDYSNEQFF. The DNA of the CDR3 is TGTGCCAGCAGTACGCGGGACTATTCTAATGAGCAGTTCTTC.

The chain links TRBV2 to TRBJ2-7; D assignment may be TRBD1 or TRBD2 (7 bases each). The V end lost 10 bases, the J end lost 3 bases, and 13 bases lay between the germline ends. CDR1 and CDR2 from the germline V gene are SNHLY and FYNNEI. The CDR3 consists of 12 residues. The CDR3 DNA is TGTGCCACCAGGGGGGACTACTACGAGCAGTACTTC. Amino acids: CATRGDYYEQYF.

CDR3 sequence reads: CASSVGASGGGITTSSYNEQFF. The CDR3 DNA follows: TGTGCCAGCAGCGTAGGGGCTAGCGGAGGAGGTATAACAACGAGCTCCTACAATGAGCAGTTCTTC. The gene calls are TRBV9 and TRBJ2-1, with 7 bases lining up with TRBD2. Germline assignment: CDR1 SGDLS and CDR2 YYNGEE. The ends lost 0 bases at V and 0 bases at J; junction bases unmatched: 21. This CDR3 is built from 22 residues.

The CDR3 bases are TGTGCCAGCAGCTCGTCCAGGGTTCAGTCCACAGATACGCAGTATTTT. Protein: CASSSSRVQSTDTQYF. V and J are TRBV7-9 and TRBJ2-3; TRBD1 is a possible D gene (5 bases). The CDR3 is 16 residues long. The germline V gene encodes CDR1 SEHNR and CDR2 FQNEAQ (reference sequence). V shed 4 bases and J shed 2 bases, with 16 bases lying between them.

The chain joins TRBV6-5 to TRBJ1-1; D not resolved. Trimming cost V 9 bases and J 6 bases, with 14 bases left between them. Germline CDR1 is MNHEY and CDR2 is SVGAGI. CDR3 length: 12 amino acids. This CDR3 is CASRSVVSEAFF. In DNA form, the CDR3 reads TGTGCCAGTCGATCGGTAGTCTCTGAAGCTTTCTTT.